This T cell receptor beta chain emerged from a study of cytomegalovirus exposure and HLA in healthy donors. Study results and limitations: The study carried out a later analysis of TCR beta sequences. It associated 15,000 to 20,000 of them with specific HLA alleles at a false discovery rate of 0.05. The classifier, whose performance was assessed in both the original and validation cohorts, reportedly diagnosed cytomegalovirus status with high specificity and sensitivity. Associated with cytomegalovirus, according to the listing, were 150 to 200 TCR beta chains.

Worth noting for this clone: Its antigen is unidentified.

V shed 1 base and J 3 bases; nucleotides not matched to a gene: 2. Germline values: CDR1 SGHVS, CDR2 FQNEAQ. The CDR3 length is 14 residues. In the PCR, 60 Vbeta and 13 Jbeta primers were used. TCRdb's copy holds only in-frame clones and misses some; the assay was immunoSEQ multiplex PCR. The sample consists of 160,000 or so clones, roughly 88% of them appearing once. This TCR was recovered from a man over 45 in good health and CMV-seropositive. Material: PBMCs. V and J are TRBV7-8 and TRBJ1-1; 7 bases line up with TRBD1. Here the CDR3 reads CASSLDRGYTEAFF. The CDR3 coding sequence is TGTGCCAGCAGCTTAGACAGGGGCTACACTGAAGCTTTCTTT.